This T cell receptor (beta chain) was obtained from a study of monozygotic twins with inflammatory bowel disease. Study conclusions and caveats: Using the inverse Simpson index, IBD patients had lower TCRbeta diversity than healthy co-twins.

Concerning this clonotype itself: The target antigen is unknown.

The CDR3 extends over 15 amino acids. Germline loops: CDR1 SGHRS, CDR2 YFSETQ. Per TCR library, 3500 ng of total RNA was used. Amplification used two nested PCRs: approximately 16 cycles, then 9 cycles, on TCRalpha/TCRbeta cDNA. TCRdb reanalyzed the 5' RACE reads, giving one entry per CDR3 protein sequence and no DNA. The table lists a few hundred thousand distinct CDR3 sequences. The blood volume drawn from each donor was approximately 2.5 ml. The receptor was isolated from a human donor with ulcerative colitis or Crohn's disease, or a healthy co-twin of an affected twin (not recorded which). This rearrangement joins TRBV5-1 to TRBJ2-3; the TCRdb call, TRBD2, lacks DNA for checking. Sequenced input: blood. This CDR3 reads CASSRGGGNTDTQYF.